The present T cell receptor beta chain was sequenced within a study of follicular helper T cells after annual influenza vaccination. Study-wide background: For some subjects, blood spans the 2013-2014, 2014-2015 and 2015-2016 annual vaccinations. Study-wide results and limits: Each annual vaccination recalled recurring oligoclonal ICOS+CD38+ cTfh clonotypes.

Time point reported: 2014-2015 season, pre-vaccination. Non-naive CD4+CXCR5+PD-1+ cTfh were sorted into ICOS+CD38+ and ICOS-CD38- fractions. Regarding this clone: Its antigen is unidentified.

The V and J ends lost 5 bases and 9 bases respectively, with 21 bases between them. Germline loops: CDR1 SGHKS, CDR2 YYEKEE (reference sequence). CDR3 length: 16 amino acids. Some clones are missing from TCRdb's copy, which holds only in-frame ones; the method was immunoSEQ multiplex PCR. The table lists around 25,000 clones, approximately 78% of them singletons. The sample in question was CXCR5+ CD38- circulating T follicular helper cells from blood, obtained on the day of influenza vaccination. Subset specified: circulating Tfh, non-naive CD4+CXCR5+PD-1+ (ICOS+CD38+ or ICOS-CD38-). The chain carries TRBV5-5 and TRBJ1-6; weak D call: TRBD1 (5 bases). This TCR came from an adult who received the influenza vaccine. The CDR3 loop is CASSSTLSGGGSPLHF. CDR3 DNA sequence: TGTGCCAGCAGTTCTACCCTCAGTGGCGGGGGTTCACCCCTCCACTTT.